This T cell receptor beta chain was captured in a study of blood T cells in healthy people across ages. The use of a sample-barcoded 5' primer and a J-beta primer mix characterized a second PCR of 7 to 11 cycles. Via MiXCR, TCRdb re-called the 5' RACE reads, giving one row per CDR3 protein. The table includes some 560,000 distinct CDR3 sequences, about 26% detected once. This clonotype was detected a few times. With 1 base clipped from V and 5 bases from J, the junction kept 13 bases outside the gene matches. The CDR3 consists of 17 residues. The germline V gene encodes CDR1 SGHTA and CDR2 FQGNSA. These data are also associated with another study on T cells of mothers and their children.

Material for sequencing was blood. The TCR originated in a boy younger than 10 in good health. The chain carries TRBV7-2 and TRBJ2-5; TRBD2 matches 7 bases. The CDR3 DNA follows: TGTGCCAGCAGCTTAGTGGCTAGCGGCACATTATGGGAGACCCAGTACTTC. Amino acids: CASSLVASGTLWETQYF. The whole variable domain, filled in from reference TRBV7-2 and TRBJ2-5, reads GAGVSQSPSNKVTEKGKDVELRCDPISGHTALYWYRQSLGQGLEFLIYFQGNSAPDKSGLPSDRFSAERTGGSVSTLTIQRTQQEDSAVYLCASSLVASGTLWETQYFGPGTRLLVL.